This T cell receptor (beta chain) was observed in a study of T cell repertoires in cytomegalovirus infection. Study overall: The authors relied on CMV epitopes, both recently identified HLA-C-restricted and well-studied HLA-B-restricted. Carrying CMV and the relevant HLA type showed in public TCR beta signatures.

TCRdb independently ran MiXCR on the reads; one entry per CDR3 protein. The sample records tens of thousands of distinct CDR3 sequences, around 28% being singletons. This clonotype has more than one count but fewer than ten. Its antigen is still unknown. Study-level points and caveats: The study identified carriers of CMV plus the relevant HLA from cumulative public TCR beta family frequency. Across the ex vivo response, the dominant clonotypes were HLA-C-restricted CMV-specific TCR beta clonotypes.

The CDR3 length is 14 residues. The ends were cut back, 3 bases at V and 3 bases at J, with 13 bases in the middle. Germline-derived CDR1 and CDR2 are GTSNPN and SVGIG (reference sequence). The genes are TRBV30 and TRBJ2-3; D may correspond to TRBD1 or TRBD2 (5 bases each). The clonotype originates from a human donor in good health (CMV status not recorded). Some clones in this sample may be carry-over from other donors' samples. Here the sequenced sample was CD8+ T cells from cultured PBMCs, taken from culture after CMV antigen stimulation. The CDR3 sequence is CAWRESWGTDTQYF. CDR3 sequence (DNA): TGTGCCTGGAGGGAGAGTTGGGGGACAGATACGCAGTATTTT.